This TCR beta chain was sequenced in a study of T cells in Graves' hyperthyroidism and ophthalmopathy. RNA transcripts served as the template for amplifying TCR beta CDR3 regions. The HTBI primer set served for first-round RT-PCR of the TCR CDR3. Using its own MiXCR run on the multiplex PCR reads, TCRdb lists one record per CDR3 protein. The table shows 300,000 to 450,000 distinct CDR3 sequences, with approximately 18% occurring only once. Disease duration was under 3 months in the ophthalmopathy patients, who also had a Clinical Activity Score of at least 3 and a NOSPECS grade of at least 4. Exclusion of a patient resulted from uncontrolled infection, other autoimmune disease, pregnancy or lactation. The diagnostic basis comprised clinical symptoms, serum thyroxine and TRAb, thyroid ultrasound and orbital computed tomography. Sequenced: blood. This receptor was taken from a man aged 18 to 29 with Graves' ophthalmopathy.

The CDR3 sequence is CAISDSGPLGEGKLFF. The CDR3, as DNA: TGTGCCATCAGTGATTCCGGGCCATTGGGAGAGGGAAAACTGTTTTTT. The gene calls are TRBV10-3 and TRBJ1-4; D is unclear. Deletions cut 3 bases from V and 10 bases from J, with 21 bases between. Germline V gene lookup returns CDR1 ENHRY and CDR2 SYGVKD. The CDR3 is 16 residues long.